This TCR beta chain was recorded in a study of PD-L1 blockade in urothelial cancer. The sample's time point: pretreatment peripheral blood. The table came from immunoSEQ multiplex PCR; TCRdb's copy has only in-frame clones and leaves some out. Here the sample spans tens of thousands of clones, around 90% being singletons. The sequences come from PBMCs, collected around atezolizumab (anti-PD-L1) treatment. The TCR comes from a man between 60 and 75 years old with urothelial cancer.

The CDR3 region has the DNA TGTGCCAGCAGTCTAGGGGCCCCCGACAGACCTATCCAAGAGACCCAGTACTTC. Translated: CASSLGAPDRPIQETQYF. The J gene is TRBJ2-5, the V gene TRBV6-4, with D perhaps matching TRBD1 (5 bases). Germline loops: CDR1 MRHNA, CDR2 SNTAGT. The CDR3 has 18 residues. V lost 5 bases to trimming and J lost 1 base, with 23 bases between them.